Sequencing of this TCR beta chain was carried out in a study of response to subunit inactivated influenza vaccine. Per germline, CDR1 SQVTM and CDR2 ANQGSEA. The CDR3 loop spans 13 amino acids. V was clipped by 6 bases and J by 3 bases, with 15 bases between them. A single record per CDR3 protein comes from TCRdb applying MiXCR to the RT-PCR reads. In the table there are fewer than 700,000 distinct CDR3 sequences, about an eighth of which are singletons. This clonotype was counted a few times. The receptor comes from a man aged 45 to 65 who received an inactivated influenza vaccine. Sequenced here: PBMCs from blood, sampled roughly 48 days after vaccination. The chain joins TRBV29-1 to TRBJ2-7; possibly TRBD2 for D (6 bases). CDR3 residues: CSVHRENDYEQYF. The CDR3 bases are TGCAGCGTGCACCGGGAGAACGACTACGAGCAGTACTTC.